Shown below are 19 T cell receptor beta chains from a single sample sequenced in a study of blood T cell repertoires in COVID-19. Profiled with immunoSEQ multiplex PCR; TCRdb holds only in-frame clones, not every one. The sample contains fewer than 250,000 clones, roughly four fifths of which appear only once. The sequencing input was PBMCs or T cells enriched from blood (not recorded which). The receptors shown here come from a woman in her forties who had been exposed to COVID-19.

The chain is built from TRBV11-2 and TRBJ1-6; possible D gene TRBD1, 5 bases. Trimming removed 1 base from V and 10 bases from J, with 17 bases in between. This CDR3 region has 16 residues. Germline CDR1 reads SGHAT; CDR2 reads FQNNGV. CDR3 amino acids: CASSLVQSPPGSPLHF. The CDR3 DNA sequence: TGTGCCAGCAGCTTAGTTCAATCCCCCCCAGGGTCACCCCTCCACTTT. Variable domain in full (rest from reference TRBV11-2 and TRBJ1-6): EAGVAQSPRYKIIEKRQSVAFWCNPISGHATLYWYQQILGQGPKLLIQFQNNGVVDDSQLPKDRFSAERLKGVDSTLKIQPAKLEDSAVYLCASSLVQSPPGSPLHFGNGTRLTVT.

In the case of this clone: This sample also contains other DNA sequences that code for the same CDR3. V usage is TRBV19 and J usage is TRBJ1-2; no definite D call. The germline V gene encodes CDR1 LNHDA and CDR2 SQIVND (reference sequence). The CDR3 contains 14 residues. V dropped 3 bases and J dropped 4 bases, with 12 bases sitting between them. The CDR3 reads CASSIQQAPYGYTF. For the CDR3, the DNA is TGTGCCAGTAGTATTCAGCAGGCCCCCTATGGCTACACCTTC.

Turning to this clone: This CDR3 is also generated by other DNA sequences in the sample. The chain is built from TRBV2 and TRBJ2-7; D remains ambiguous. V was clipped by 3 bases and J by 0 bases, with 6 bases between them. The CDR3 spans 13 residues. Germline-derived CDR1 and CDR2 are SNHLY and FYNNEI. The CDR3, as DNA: TGTGCCAGCAGTGATCAGGTCTCCTACGAGCAGTACTTC. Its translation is CASSDQVSYEQYF.

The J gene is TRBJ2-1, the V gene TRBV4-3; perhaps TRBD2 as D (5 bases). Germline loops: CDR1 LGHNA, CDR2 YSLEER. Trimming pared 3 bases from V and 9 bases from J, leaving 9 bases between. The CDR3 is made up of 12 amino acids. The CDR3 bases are TGCGCCAGCAGCCACCTCAGCGGTGAGCAGTTCTTC. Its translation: CASSHLSGEQFF.

CDR3 nucleotides: TGTGCCAGCAGCTTGGACGGGATCCGCACTGGAAACACCATATATTTT. The encoded protein is CASSLDGIRTGNTIYF. V and J are TRBV5-4 and TRBJ1-3; D gene ambiguous. The CDR3 loop spans 16 amino acids. V shed 0 bases and J shed 2 bases, with 12 bases lying between them. Germline CDR1 and CDR2: SGHNT and YYREEE (reference sequence).

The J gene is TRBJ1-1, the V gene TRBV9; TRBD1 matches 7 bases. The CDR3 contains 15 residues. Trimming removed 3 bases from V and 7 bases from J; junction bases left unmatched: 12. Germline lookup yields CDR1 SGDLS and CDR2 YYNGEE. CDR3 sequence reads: CASSATGSSGGEAFF. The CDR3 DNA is TGTGCCAGCAGCGCGACAGGGAGCTCTGGTGGTGAAGCTTTCTTT. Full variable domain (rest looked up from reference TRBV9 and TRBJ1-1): DSGVTQTPKHLITATGQRVTLRCSPRSGDLSVYWYQQSLDQGLQFLIQYYNGEERAKGNILERFSAQQFPDLHSELNLSSLELGDSALYFCASSATGSSGGEAFFGQGTRLTVV.

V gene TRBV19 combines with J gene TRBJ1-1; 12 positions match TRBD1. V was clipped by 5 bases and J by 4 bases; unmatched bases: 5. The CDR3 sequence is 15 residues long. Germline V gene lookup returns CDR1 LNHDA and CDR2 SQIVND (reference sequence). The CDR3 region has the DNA TGTGCCAGTAGTGCCGGGACAGGGGGCTTCACTGAAGCTTTCTTT. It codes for CASSAGTGGFTEAFF.

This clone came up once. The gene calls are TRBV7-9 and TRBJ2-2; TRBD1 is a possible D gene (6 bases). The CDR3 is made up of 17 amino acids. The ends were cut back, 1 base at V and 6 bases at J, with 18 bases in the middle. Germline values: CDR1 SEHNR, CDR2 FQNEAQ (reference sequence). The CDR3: CASSLGLQGKNAGELFF. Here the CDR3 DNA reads TGTGCCAGCAGCTTAGGGTTGCAGGGGAAGAATGCCGGGGAGCTGTTTTTT.

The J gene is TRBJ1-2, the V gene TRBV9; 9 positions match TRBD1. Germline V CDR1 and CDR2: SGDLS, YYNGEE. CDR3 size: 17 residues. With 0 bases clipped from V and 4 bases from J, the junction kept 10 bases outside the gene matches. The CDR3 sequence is CASSVAAGQGLGYGYTF. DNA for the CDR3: TGTGCCAGCAGCGTAGCTGCGGGACAGGGATTGGGCTATGGCTACACCTTC.

The CDR3 is CASSIMATPGVDTQYF. CDR3 DNA sequence: TGTGCCAGTAGTATTATGGCCACTCCAGGGGTAGATACGCAGTATTTT. This chain uses TRBV19 with TRBJ2-3; possible D gene TRBD1, 6 bases. V was pared by 3 bases and J by 5 bases, with 18 bases between. Germline V lookup: CDR1 LNHDA, CDR2 SQIVND (reference sequence). The CDR3 consists of 16 residues.

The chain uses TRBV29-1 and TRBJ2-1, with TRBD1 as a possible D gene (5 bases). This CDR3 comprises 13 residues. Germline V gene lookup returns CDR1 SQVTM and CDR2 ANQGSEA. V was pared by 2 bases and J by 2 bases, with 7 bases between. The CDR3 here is CSVEQGPYNEQFF. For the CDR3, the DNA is TGCAGCGTTGAACAGGGCCCCTACAATGAGCAGTTCTTC.

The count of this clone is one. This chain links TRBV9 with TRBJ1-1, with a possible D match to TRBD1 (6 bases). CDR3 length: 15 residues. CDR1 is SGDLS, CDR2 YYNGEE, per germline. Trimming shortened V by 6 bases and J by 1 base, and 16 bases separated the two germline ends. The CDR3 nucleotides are TGTGCCAGCACCCCACGTGGACAGCCGAACACTGAAGCTTTCTTT. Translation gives CASTPRGQPNTEAFF.

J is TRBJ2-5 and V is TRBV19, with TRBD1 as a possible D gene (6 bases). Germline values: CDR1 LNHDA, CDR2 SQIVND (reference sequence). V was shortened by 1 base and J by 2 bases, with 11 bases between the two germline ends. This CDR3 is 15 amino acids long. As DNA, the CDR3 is TGTGCCAGTAGTATAGGAGGGACACCTCAAGAGACCCAGTACTTC. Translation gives CASSIGGTPQETQYF. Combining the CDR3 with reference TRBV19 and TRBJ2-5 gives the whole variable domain DGGITQSPKYLFRKEGQNVTLSCEQNLNHDAMYWYRQDPGQGLRLIYYSQIVNDFQKGDIAEGYSVSREKKESFPLTVTSAQKNPTAFYLCASSIGGTPQETQYFGPGTRLLVL.

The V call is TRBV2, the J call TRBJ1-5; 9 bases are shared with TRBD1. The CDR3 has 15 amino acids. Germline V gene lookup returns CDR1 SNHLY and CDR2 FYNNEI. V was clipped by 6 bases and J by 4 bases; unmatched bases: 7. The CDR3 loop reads CASRGGTGPNQPQHF. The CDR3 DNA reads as TGTGCCAGCAGGGGGGGGACAGGGCCGAATCAGCCCCAGCATTTT.

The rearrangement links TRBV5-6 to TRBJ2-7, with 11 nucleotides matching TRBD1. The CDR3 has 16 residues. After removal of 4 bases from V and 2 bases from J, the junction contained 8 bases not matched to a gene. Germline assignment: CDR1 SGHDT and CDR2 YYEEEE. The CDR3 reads CASSPPGQGVPYEQYF. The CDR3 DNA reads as TGTGCCAGCAGCCCCCCGGGACAGGGGGTCCCCTACGAGCAGTACTTC.

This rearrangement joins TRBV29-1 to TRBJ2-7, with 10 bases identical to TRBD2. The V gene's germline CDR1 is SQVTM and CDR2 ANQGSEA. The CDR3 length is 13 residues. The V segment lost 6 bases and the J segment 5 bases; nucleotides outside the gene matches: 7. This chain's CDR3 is CSVIGTSENEQYF. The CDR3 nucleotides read TGCAGCGTCATCGGGACTAGCGAGAACGAGCAGTACTTC.

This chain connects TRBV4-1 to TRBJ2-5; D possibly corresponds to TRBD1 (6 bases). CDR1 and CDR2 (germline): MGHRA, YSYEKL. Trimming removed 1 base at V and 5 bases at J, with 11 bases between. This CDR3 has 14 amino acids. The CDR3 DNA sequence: TGCGCCAGCAGCCAAGCTACAGGGAGCGAGACCCAGTACTTC. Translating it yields CASSQATGSETQYF.

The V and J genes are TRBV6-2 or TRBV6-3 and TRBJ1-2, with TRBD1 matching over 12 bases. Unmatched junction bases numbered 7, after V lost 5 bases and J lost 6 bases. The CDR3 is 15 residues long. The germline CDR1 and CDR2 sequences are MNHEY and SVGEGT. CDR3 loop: CASSPGTGGADGYTF. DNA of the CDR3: TGTGCCAGCAGTCCCGGGACAGGGGGCGCGGATGGCTACACCTTC.

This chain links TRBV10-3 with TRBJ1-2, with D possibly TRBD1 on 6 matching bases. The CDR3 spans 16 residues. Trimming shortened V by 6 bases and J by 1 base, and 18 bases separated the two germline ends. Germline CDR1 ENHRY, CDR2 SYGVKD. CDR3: CAISSGQLSLNYGYTF. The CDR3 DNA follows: TGTGCCATCAGCTCGGGACAACTCTCCCTTAACTATGGCTACACCTTC.